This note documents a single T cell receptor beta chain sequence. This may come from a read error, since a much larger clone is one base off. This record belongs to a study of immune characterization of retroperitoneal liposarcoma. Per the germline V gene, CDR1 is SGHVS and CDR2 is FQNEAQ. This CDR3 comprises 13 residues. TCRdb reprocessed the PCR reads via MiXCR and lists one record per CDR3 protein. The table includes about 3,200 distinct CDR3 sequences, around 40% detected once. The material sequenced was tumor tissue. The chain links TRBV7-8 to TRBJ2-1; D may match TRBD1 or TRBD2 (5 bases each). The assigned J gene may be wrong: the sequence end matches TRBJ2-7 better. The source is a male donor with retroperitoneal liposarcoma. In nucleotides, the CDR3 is TGTGCCAGCAGCCCGGGGCCGTTCAATGAGCAGTACTTC. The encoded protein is CASSPGPFNEQYF.